Listed below are T cell receptor beta chains from one sample, sequenced in a study of identical twins. TCRdb reprocessed the 5' RACE reads via MiXCR and lists one record per CDR3 protein. The data contain 250,000 to 350,000 distinct CDR3 sequences, less than 9.5% of them singletons. The same data also went into a second study, on yellow fever vaccine responses in identical twins.

The sample was CD8+ T cells sorted from blood. The origin of the receptors is a woman aged 18-35 years in good health. Both conserved end residues are part of each CDR3. Each record gives: D gene, clone size, V gene, J gene, CDR3 DNA, CDR3 protein. The D gene is left open where the match is weak. Clone size is given for some rows only: seen once, a few or many times, or a class if the clone is expanded.

>NA|NA|TRBV27|TRBJ2-3
TGTGCCAGCAGAGGGGCGGGTAGGGATACGCAGTATTTT
CASRGAGRDTQYF
>TRBD1|NA|TRBV5-1|TRBJ2-5
TGCGCCAGCAGCTTCTTTGGACAGGGGATCCAAGAGACCCAGTACTTC
CASSFFGQGIQETQYF
>NA|few|TRBV12-3/TRBV12-4|TRBJ2-7
TGTGCCAGCAGTTCTAGTCCGGGGTACGACGAGCAGTACTTC
CASSSSPGYDEQYF
>NA|many|TRBV5-6|TRBJ1-1
TGTGCCAGCAGCTTGGGGGGGGTTGAAGCTTTCTTT
CASSLGGVEAFF
>NA|many|TRBV20-1|TRBJ2-7
TGCAGTGCTAGAGATTTGGAGGGATTGAGGGAGCAGTACTTC
CSARDLEGLREQYF
>TRBD1|many|TRBV29-1|TRBJ2-5
TGCAGCGCCCGGGACAGGGGATCAGAGACCCAGTACTTC
CSARDRGSETQYF
>NA|NA|TRBV7-3|TRBJ2-7
TGTGCCAGCAGCTCCGGACCGGGCTACGAGCAGTACTTC
CASSSGPGYEQYF
>TRBD1|many|TRBV15|TRBJ2-5
TGTGCCACCAGCCGAAACAGGGGATCCCAAGAGACCCAGTACTTC
CATSRNRGSQETQYF
>NA|many|TRBV6-5|TRBJ2-7
TGTGCCAGCAGTTCTACATATCCCTACGAGCAGTACTTC
CASSSTYPYEQYF
>TRBD2|few|TRBV27|TRBJ2-7
TGTGCCAGCAGTTTGATAGGGCTAGCGGGGGGCGAGCAGTACTTC
CASSLIGLAGGEQYF
>TRBD2|few|TRBV28|TRBJ2-1
TGTGCCACCTCCGGGACTAGCGGGATCCCTGAGCAGTTCTTC
CATSGTSGIPEQFF
>TRBD1|few|TRBV27|TRBJ2-1
TGTGCCAGCAGTCCCCTAACGGGCCAGGGGGCCATCAATGAGCAGTTCTTC
CASSPLTGQGAINEQFF
>NA|many|TRBV29-1|TRBJ1-1
TGCAGCGTTGCTGGTGGTGAAGCTTTCTTT
CSVAGGEAFF
>TRBD2|NA|TRBV20-1|TRBJ2-7
TGCAGTGCTAGAGATTTGGGGGGGTTGACCTCCTACGAGCAGTACTTC
CSARDLGGLTSYEQYF
>TRBD1|few|TRBV6-2/TRBV6-3|TRBJ2-1
TGTGCCAGCAGTCCGGACAGGGGAGGGTCCTACAATGAGCAGTTCTTC
CASSPDRGGSYNEQFF
>NA|NA|TRBV24-1|TRBJ2-7
TGTGCCACCAGTGAGAATTTTTGGCCTCCGACCCTATCCTACGAGCAGTACTTC
CATSENFWPPTLSYEQYF
>NA|many|TRBV19|TRBJ2-1
TGTGCCAGTAGTATGGGCAATGAGCAGTTCTTC
CASSMGNEQFF
>NA|many|TRBV20-1|TRBJ2-3
TGCAGTGCTAGAGATTTTGCCGGACTACCCACAGATACGCAGTATTTT
CSARDFAGLPTDTQYF
>NA|few|TRBV14|TRBJ2-5
TGTGCCAGCAGCCAAGGACAGGGAGGCTGGTTAGAGACCCAGTACTTC
CASSQGQGGWLETQYF
>TRBD2|NA|TRBV7-6|TRBJ2-1
TGTGCCAGCAGTTTAGGACTAGCCCCTCACAATGAGCAGTTCTTC
CASSLGLAPHNEQFF
>TRBD1|NA|TRBV28|TRBJ2-2
TGTGCCAGCAGTTTAGGGATTACAGGGGGACAAAACACCGGGGAGCTGTTTTTT
CASSLGITGGQNTGELFF
>TRBD1|few|TRBV5-6|TRBJ1-1
TGTGCCAGCAGCTTGGGCAGGGGGCCTGAAGCTTTCTTT
CASSLGRGPEAFF
>NA|few|TRBV6-2/TRBV6-3|TRBJ2-5
TGTGCCAGCAGTTACGTCAGGGGACAAGAGACCCAGTACTTC
CASSYVRGQETQYF